The clone carrying this T cell receptor (beta chain) was detected ten times or more. The source of the sample is a study of tumor-infiltrating lymphocytes in oesophageal squamous cell carcinoma. TCRdb re-derived calls from the PCR reads in MiXCR, one entry per CDR3 protein. The data contain 23,000 or so distinct CDR3 sequences, roughly two fifths of them seen just once; the ten biggest clones take up over 35%. The germline V gene encodes CDR1 SGHRS and CDR2 YFSETQ. Between the trimmed V and J ends, which lost 0 bases and 3 bases, there was a span of 10 bases. This CDR3 has 14 residues. This chain connects TRBV5-1 to TRBJ2-7; weak D call: TRBD1 (5 bases). The receptor was derived from a male donor with esophageal squamous cell carcinoma. Sequenced: esophageal tumor tissue. The CDR3 is CASSLAFRDYEQYF. The CDR3 DNA follows: TGCGCCAGCAGCTTGGCGTTCAGGGACTACGAGCAGTACTTC.